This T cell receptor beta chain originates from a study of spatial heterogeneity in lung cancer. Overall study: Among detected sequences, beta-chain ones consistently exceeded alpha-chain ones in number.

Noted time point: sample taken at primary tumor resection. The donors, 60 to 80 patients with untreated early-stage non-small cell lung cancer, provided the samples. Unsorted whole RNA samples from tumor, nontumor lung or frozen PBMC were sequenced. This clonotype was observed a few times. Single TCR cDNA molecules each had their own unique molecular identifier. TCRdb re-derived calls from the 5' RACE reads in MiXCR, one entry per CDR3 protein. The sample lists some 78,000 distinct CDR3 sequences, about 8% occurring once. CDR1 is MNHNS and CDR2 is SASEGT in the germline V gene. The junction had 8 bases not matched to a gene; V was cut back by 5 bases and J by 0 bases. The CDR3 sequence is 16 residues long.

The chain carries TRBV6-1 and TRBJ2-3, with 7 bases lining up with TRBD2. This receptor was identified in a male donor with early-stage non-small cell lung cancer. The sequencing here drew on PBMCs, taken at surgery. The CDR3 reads CASSPLPSGSTDTQYF. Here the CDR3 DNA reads TGTGCCAGCAGTCCCCTGCCTAGCGGCAGCACAGATACGCAGTATTTT.